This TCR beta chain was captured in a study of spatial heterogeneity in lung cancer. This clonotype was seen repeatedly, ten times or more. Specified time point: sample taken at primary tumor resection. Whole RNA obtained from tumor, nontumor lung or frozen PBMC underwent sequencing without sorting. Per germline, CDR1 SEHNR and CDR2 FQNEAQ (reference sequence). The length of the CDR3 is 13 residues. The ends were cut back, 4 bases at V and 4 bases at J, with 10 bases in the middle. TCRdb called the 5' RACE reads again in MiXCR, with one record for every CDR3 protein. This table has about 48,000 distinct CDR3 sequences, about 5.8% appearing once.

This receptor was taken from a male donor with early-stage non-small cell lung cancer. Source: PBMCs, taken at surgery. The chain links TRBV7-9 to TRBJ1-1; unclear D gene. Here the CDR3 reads CASSYEGGTEAFF. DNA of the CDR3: TGTGCCAGCAGCTACGAAGGAGGCACTGAAGCTTTCTTT.